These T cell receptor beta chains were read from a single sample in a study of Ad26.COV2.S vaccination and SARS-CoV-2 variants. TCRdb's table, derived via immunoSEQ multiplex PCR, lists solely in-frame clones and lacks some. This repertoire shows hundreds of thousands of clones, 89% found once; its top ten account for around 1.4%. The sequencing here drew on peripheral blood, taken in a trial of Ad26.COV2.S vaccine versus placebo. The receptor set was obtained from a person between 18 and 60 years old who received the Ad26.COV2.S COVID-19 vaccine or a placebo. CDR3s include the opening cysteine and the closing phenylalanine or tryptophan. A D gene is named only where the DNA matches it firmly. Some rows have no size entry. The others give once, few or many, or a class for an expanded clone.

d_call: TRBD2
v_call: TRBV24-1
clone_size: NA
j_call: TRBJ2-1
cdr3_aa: CATSVGSGDNEQFF
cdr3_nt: TGTGCCACCAGTGTGGGTAGCGGGGACAATGAGCAGTTCTTC

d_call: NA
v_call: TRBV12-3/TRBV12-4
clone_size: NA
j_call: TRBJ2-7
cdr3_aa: CASGRWDRYEQYF
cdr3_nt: TGTGCCAGCGGGAGATGGGATAGATACGAGCAGTACTTC

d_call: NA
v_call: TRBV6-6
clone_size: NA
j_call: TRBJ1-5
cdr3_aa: CASGADIRYDNQPQHF
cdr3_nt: TGTGCCAGCGGGGCCGACATAAGGTATGACAATCAGCCCCAGCATTTT

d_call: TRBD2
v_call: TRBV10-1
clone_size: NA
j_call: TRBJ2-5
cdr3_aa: CASRTSGGQETQYF
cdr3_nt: TGCGCCAGCAGGACTAGCGGGGGGCAAGAGACCCAGTACTTC

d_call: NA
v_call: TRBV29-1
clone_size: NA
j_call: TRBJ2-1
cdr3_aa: CSDSGTSINEQFF
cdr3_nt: TGCAGCGACTCAGGGACTTCGATAAATGAGCAGTTCTTC

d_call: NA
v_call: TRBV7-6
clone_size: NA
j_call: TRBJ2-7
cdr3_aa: CASSLEAGGPTTGEQYF
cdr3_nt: TGTGCCAGCAGCTTAGAGGCTGGGGGCCCCACTACGGGGGAGCAGTACTTC

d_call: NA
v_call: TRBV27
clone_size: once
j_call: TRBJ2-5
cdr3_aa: CASSSQGSETQYF
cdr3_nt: TGTGCCAGCAGTTCCCAAGGGTCAGAGACCCAGTACTTC

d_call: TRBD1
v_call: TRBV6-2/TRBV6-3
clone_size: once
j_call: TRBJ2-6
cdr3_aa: CASSFRGGANVLTF
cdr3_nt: TGTGCCAGCAGTTTCAGGGGGGGGGCCAACGTCCTGACTTTC

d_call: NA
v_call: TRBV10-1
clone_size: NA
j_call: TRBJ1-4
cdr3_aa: CASSEGATNEKLFF
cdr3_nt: TGCGCCAGCAGTGAAGGGGCAACTAATGAAAAACTGTTTTTT

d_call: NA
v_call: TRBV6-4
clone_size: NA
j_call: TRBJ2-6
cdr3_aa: CASSEGAGANVLTF
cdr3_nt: TGTGCCAGCAGTGAAGGGGCTGGGGCCAACGTCCTGACTTTC

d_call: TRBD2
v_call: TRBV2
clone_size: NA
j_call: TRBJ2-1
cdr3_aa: CASSDSLAGYNEQFF
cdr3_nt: TGTGCCAGCAGTGATTCTCTAGCGGGCTACAATGAGCAGTTCTTC

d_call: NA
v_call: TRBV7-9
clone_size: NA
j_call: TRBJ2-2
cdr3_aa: CASSFEHGELFF
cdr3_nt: TGTGCCAGCAGCTTTGAGCACGGGGAGCTGTTTTTT

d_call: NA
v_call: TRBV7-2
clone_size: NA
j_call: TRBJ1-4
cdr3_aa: CASSLAGLANEKLFF
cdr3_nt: TGTGCCAGCAGCTTGGCAGGGCTGGCTAATGAAAAACTGTTTTTT

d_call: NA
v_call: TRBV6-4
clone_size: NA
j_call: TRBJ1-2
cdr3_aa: CASSDSGASVYGYTF
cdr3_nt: TGTGCCAGCAGTGACAGCGGGGCCAGCGTGTATGGCTACACCTTC

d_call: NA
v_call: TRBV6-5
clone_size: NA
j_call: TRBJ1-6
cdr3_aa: CASSYSGTPADSPLHF
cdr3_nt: TGTGCCAGCAGTTACTCCGGGACACCGGCGGATTCACCCCTCCACTTT

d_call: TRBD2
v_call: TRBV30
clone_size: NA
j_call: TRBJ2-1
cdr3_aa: CAWSPGLADLNEQFF
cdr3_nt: TGTGCCTGGAGTCCCGGACTAGCGGACCTTAATGAGCAGTTCTTC

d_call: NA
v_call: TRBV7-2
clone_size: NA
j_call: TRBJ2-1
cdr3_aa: CASSLDGQAYNEQFF
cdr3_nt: TGTGCCAGCAGCTTAGACGGACAAGCCTACAATGAGCAGTTCTTC